The next 8 T cell receptor beta chains were all read from a single sample in a study of CD4 and CD8 cells across lung adenocarcinoma regions. TCRdb passed the PCR reads through MiXCR, listing each CDR3 protein once. This sample has 20,000 to 25,000 distinct CDR3 sequences, with more than 45% found just once. Sequencing used CD4+ T cells from the center of a lung tumor. The receptors were gathered from a male donor with lung adenocarcinoma. The CD4 and CD8 labels of this study may be unreliable.

A few counts support this clonotype. The chain recombines TRBV4-1 with TRBJ1-5, with D perhaps matching TRBD1 (5 bases). Trimming cost V 0 bases and J 0 bases, with 15 bases left between them. The CDR3 length is 18 residues. Looked up from germline, CDR1 is MGHRA and CDR2 is YSYEKL. The CDR3 here is CASSQDLVTANSNQPQHF. The DNA for the CDR3 is TGCGCCAGCAGCCAAGATCTCGTGACAGCAAATAGCAATCAGCCCCAGCATTTT.

CDR3 in DNA: TGCGCCAGCAGCCGAGGTGCGGGAGGAGTAGAGACCCAGTACTTC. It is translated as CASSRGAGGVETQYF. This chain uses TRBV10-2 with TRBJ2-5, with 8 bases fitting TRBD2. J was trimmed by 4 bases and V by 6 bases; bases with no gene match: 10. This CDR3 has 15 amino acids. The germline gives CDR1 WSHSY, CDR2 SAAADI.

This clonotype was seen at least ten times. This chain joins TRBV6-2 or TRBV6-3 and TRBJ2-7, with TRBD2 matching over 10 bases. This CDR3 region has 18 residues. The germline V gene encodes CDR1 MNHEY and CDR2 SVGEGT. V lost 8 bases, J lost 2 bases, and 18 bases stayed unmatched. The chain's CDR3 is CASFSVSSGRWAPYEQYF. CDR3 coding DNA: TGTGCCAGCTTTTCTGTCTCTAGCGGGAGATGGGCCCCCTACGAGCAGTACTTC.

This chain connects TRBV5-1 to TRBJ2-3, with 8 bases identical to TRBD2. Unmatched junction bases numbered 18, after V lost 0 bases and J lost 12 bases. Germline loops: CDR1 SGHRS, CDR2 YFSETQ. There are 17 residues in the CDR3. The CDR3 reads CASSLGGGVAGMETQYF. Written as DNA, the CDR3 is TGCGCCAGCAGCTTGGGGGGGGGGGTAGCGGGAATGGAGACCCAGTATTTT.

This clonotype was observed a handful of times. CDR3 region: CASRATGLAGQSSTDTQYF. DNA for the CDR3: TGTGCCAGCAGAGCCACGGGGCTAGCGGGACAGTCTAGCACAGATACGCAGTATTTT. V gene TRBV27 combines with J gene TRBJ2-3; 9 nucleotides line up with TRBD2. CDR1 is MNHEY and CDR2 is SMNVEV in the germline V gene (reference sequence). V was pared by 6 bases and J by 0 bases, with 16 bases of the junction left unmatched. There are 19 residues in the CDR3.

Only a few counts were recorded for this clonotype. The chain couples TRBV4-1 to TRBJ2-1; D not certain. The germline CDR1 and CDR2 sequences are MGHRA and YSYEKL. Trimming cost V 3 bases and J 4 bases, with 25 bases left between them. There are 19 residues in the CDR3. CDR3 coding DNA: TGCGCCAGCAGCCAGGTACCTCAAGCCCTCTGGACGGAATACAATGAGCAGTTCTTC. Protein product: CASSQVPQALWTEYNEQFF.

The chain recombines TRBV6-1 with TRBJ2-4; D is unresolved. The J call may be in error: the DNA end matches TRBJ2-1 better. The V gene's germline CDR1 is MNHNS and CDR2 SASEGT. CDR3 size: 13 residues. The CDR3 DNA reads as TGTGCCAGGGGTGAAGGAGCCAAAAATATGCAGTTCTTC. Protein product: CARGEGAKNMQFF.

The rearrangement uses TRBV3-1 and TRBJ1-5, with D unclear. This CDR3 has 15 amino acids. Trimming left V 0 bases short and J 0 bases short, with 6 bases between. From germline, CDR1 is LGHDT and CDR2 YNNKEL (reference sequence). CDR3 nucleotide sequence: TGTGCCAGCAGCCAAGATACAAATAGCAATCAGCCCCAGCATTTT. Translated, it gives CASSQDTNSNQPQHF.